A selection of T cell receptor beta chains follows, all from one sample in a study of blood T cell repertoires in COVID-19. The assay was immunoSEQ multiplex PCR, and TCRdb's table has in-frame clones only and misses some. The sample holds fewer than 250,000 clones, 83% seen once. The sequenced sample was PBMCs or T cells enriched from blood (not recorded which). These receptors all stem from a woman in her thirties or forties who had been exposed to COVID-19. Both conserved end residues are part of each CDR3. The D gene is left open where the match is weak. The size entry is marked missing in some rows and otherwise reads once, few, many or a size class.

V	J	size	D	CDR3	DNA
TRBV28	TRBJ2-5	-	TRBD2	CASTKPGTSGKETQYF	TGTGCCAGCACTAAACCAGGGACTAGCGGTAAAGAGACCCAGTACTTC
TRBV27	TRBJ1-1	-	TRBD1	CASRPTGGISEAFF	TGTGCCAGCAGGCCGACAGGGGGCATCTCTGAAGCTTTCTTT
TRBV21-1	TRBJ2-5	few	-	CASSKGGGETQYF	TGTGCCAGCAGCAAAGGGGGAGGAGAGACCCAGTACTTC
TRBV3-1/TRBV3-2	TRBJ2-2	-	TRBD2	CASGGLADTGELFF	TGTGCCAGCGGGGGACTAGCGGACACCGGGGAGCTGTTTTTT
TRBV7-3	TRBJ2-3	-	TRBD2	CASSPQGLAGGYSDTQYF	TGTGCCAGCAGCCCACAGGGACTAGCGGGGGGGTATTCAGATACGCAGTATTTT
TRBV12-5	TRBJ2-1	-	TRBD2	CASGLADLAGSSYNEQFF	TGTGCTAGTGGTTTGGCCGATCTAGCGGGGAGCTCCTACAATGAGCAGTTCTTC
TRBV19	TRBJ2-1	once	TRBD2	CASSMGGGDYNEQFF	TGTGCCAGTAGTATGGGCGGGGGAGACTACAATGAGCAGTTCTTC
TRBV5-4	TRBJ2-2	-	TRBD2	CASSPGGLAFGTGELFF	TGTGCCAGCAGCCCCGGGGGACTAGCTTTTGGCACCGGGGAGCTGTTTTTT
TRBV5-8	TRBJ1-5	-	TRBD1	CASSGLDRVGRSNQPQHF	TGTGCCAGCAGCGGTTTGGACAGGGTCGGAAGAAGCAATCAGCCCCAGCATTTT
TRBV9	TRBJ1-6	-	TRBD1	CASSVEGAYNSPLHF	TGTGCCAGCAGCGTAGAGGGGGCTTATAATTCACCCCTCCACTTT
TRBV24-1	TRBJ1-2	-	-	CATSQAAYGYTF	TGTGCCACCAGTCAGGCAGCCTATGGCTACACCTTC
TRBV7-2	TRBJ2-3	few	TRBD2	CASSSPIRGGGAGYTQYF	TGTGCCAGCAGCTCCCCCATACGGGGCGGGGGGGCAGGATATACGCAGTATTTT
TRBV2	TRBJ2-3	once	TRBD2	CASQGLAELTDTQYF	TGTGCCAGCCAAGGACTAGCCGAGCTCACAGATACGCAGTATTTT
TRBV10-3	TRBJ1-2	-	TRBD1	CAISATDRDYGYTF	TGTGCCATCAGTGCGACGGACAGGGACTATGGCTACACCTTC
TRBV18	TRBJ1-2	-	TRBD1	CASSPPGTGGGYTF	TGTGCCAGCTCACCACCCGGGACAGGGGGTGGCTACACCTTC
TRBV28	TRBJ2-2	-	-	CASVGRTNTGELFF	TGTGCCAGCGTGGGGCGGACGAACACCGGGGAGCTGTTTTTT
TRBV7-2	TRBJ1-1	-	TRBD1	CATRDRMNTEAFF	TGTGCCACCCGGGACAGAATGAACACTGAAGCTTTCTTT
TRBV5-1	TRBJ1-6	-	-	CASSLEHLNSPLHF	TGCGCCAGCAGCTTGGAACATCTTAATTCACCCCTCCACTTT
TRBV12-3/TRBV12-4	TRBJ2-1	-	-	CASRRSSYNEQFF	TGTGCCAGCAGGCGTAGCTCCTACAATGAGCAGTTCTTC
TRBV27	TRBJ2-3	-	-	CASSELRYTDTQYF	TGTGCCAGCAGCGAGCTTCGATACACAGATACGCAGTATTTT
TRBV19	TRBJ1-5	once	TRBD1	CASSSLGQGAGQPQHF	TGTGCCAGTAGCTCCCTTGGACAGGGGGCAGGGCAGCCCCAGCATTTT
TRBV7-6	TRBJ2-3	-	-	CASSLAHGGSTDTQYF	TGTGCCAGCAGCTTAGCGCACGGGGGAAGCACAGATACGCAGTATTTT
TRBV12-3/TRBV12-4	TRBJ1-6	many	-	CASKLGNSPLHF	TGTGCCAGCAAGCTAGGTAATTCACCCCTCCACTTT
TRBV10-3	TRBJ1-1	-	TRBD1	CATRDRNTEAFF	TGTGCCACCAGGGACAGGAACACTGAAGCTTTCTTT
TRBV7-3	TRBJ2-1	-	-	CASSLQPSVREQFF	TGTGCCAGCAGCCTCCAACCTAGCGTCCGCGAGCAGTTCTTC
TRBV7-3	TRBJ2-1	-	TRBD2	CASSPQAGGNRYSSYNEQFF	TGTGCCAGCAGCCCCCAAGCGGGGGGGAACCGGTATAGCTCCTACAATGAGCAGTTCTTC
TRBV19	TRBJ2-5	few	TRBD1	CASTPQGTVQETQYF	TGTGCCAGTACCCCTCAAGGGACAGTCCAAGAGACCCAGTACTTC
TRBV7-9	TRBJ2-1	-	-	CASTPGQGGNEQFF	TGTGCCAGCACTCCTGGGCAGGGAGGCAATGAGCAGTTCTTC
TRBV28	TRBJ1-5	-	TRBD1	CASSPPRDRYNQPQHF	TGTGCCAGCAGCCCGCCGCGGGACAGATATAATCAGCCCCAGCATTTT
TRBV9	TRBJ2-1	few	TRBD2	CASSAIAGGYNEQFF	TGTGCCAGCAGCGCAATAGCGGGGGGATACAATGAGCAGTTCTTC
TRBV18	TRBJ1-5	-	TRBD1	CASSPGGTGDQPQHF	TGTGCCAGCTCACCCGGCGGGACAGGGGACCAGCCCCAGCATTTT
TRBV7-8	TRBJ1-5	-	-	CASSLDSPGPLNQPQHF	TGTGCCAGCAGCTTAGACAGCCCAGGGCCCCTTAATCAGCCCCAGCATTTT
TRBV10-3	TRBJ1-1	-	TRBD1	CAISDAFEPLELRGRGRAFF	TGTGCCATCAGTGACGCCTTTGAACCGCTCGAGTTGAGGGGGCGAGGTCGAGCTTTCTTT
TRBV5-4	TRBJ1-2	-	TRBD1	CASSFGGQGAANYGYTF	TGTGCCAGCAGCTTTGGCGGACAGGGGGCCGCTAACTATGGCTACACCTTC
TRBV7-2	TRBJ2-7	-	-	CASSLDTGYEQYF	TGTGCCAGCAGCTTAGACACGGGCTACGAGCAGTACTTC
TRBV4-2	TRBJ1-3	-	-	CASSQEATGLGGNTIYF	TGTGCCAGCAGCCAAGAGGCCACAGGGCTTGGTGGAAACACCATATATTTT
TRBV19	TRBJ2-1	-	TRBD2	CASSRPSGGNPYNEQFF	TGTGCCAGTAGTAGACCTAGCGGGGGGAACCCCTACAATGAGCAGTTCTTC
TRBV28	TRBJ2-7	-	-	CASSLWRGGYEQYF	TGTGCCAGCAGTTTATGGAGGGGAGGCTACGAGCAGTACTTC
TRBV5-1	TRBJ2-7	-	TRBD1	CASSLVQGAARIYEQYF	TGCGCCAGCAGCTTAGTACAGGGGGCTGCCCGAATCTACGAGCAGTACTTC
TRBV4-1	TRBJ1-3	-	-	CASSHPDTRNTIYF	TGCGCCAGCAGCCATCCCGACACACGAAACACCATATATTTT
TRBV25-1	TRBJ1-1	-	TRBD1	CASSEYPQGAGAFF	TGTGCCAGCAGTGAATACCCACAGGGGGCCGGAGCTTTCTTT
TRBV5-4	TRBJ1-2	-	TRBD1	CASSFPPGQQRANYGYTF	TGTGCCAGCAGCTTTCCACCGGGACAGCAACGAGCTAACTATGGCTACACCTTC
TRBV24-1	TRBJ2-7	-	-	CATSVADRSYEQYF	TGTGCCACCAGTGTGGCCGACAGGAGCTACGAGCAGTACTTC
TRBV19	TRBJ2-1	-	TRBD1	CASSIDLGQGPAEQFF	TGTGCCAGTAGTATAGATCTGGGACAGGGGCCCGCAGAGCAGTTCTTC
TRBV29-1	TRBJ1-2	-	-	CSVAFRGAGSGYTF	TGCAGCGTTGCCTTCCGGGGGGCGGGTTCGGGCTACACCTTC
TRBV14	TRBJ1-6	-	TRBD1	CASSQETGGRSPLHF	TGTGCCAGCAGCCAGGAAACAGGGGGCAGGTCACCCCTCCACTTT
TRBV7-2	TRBJ2-3	-	TRBD1	CATKQGGSTDTQYF	TGTGCCACGAAACAGGGGGGCAGCACAGATACGCAGTATTTT
TRBV6-5	TRBJ1-2	-	TRBD1	CASSSAGTGGNYGYTF	TGTGCCAGCAGTTCGGCCGGGACAGGGGGCAACTATGGCTACACCTTC
TRBV28	TRBJ1-2	-	-	CASSRLEGGNYGYTF	TGTGCCAGCAGTCGACTGGAGGGGGGGAACTATGGCTACACCTTC
TRBV18	TRBJ1-1	-	-	CASSPGGRVVAFF	TGTGCCAGCTCACCCGGGGGACGGGTAGTAGCTTTCTTT
TRBV9	TRBJ1-1	-	TRBD1	CASSVGTGRGDTEAFF	TGTGCCAGCAGCGTAGGGACAGGGCGCGGGGACACTGAAGCTTTCTTT
TRBV10-2	TRBJ2-7	-	TRBD2	CASSASLAEGEQYF	TGCGCCAGCAGTGCGTCACTAGCGGAGGGCGAGCAGTACTTC
TRBV7-6	TRBJ1-6	-	-	CASSLAGFGGWDSPLHF	TGTGCCAGCAGCTTAGCAGGTTTCGGGGGTTGGGATTCACCCCTCCACTTT